These 27 T cell receptor beta chains share one sample of origin, sequenced in a study of T-cell memory formation after mild COVID-19. MiXCR was run by TCRdb on the 5' RACE reads, yielding one entry per CDR3 protein. The table has over 300,000 distinct CDR3 sequences, 20% to 25% seen once. Sequencing was performed on PBMCs or a T cell subset sorted from them (not recorded which). Every receptor here comes from a man younger than 35 who had mild COVID-19 (a few samples of this study predate the infection). Cell type and time point are not known.

This rearrangement joins TRBV13 to TRBJ2-1, with 7 nucleotides matching TRBD1. V shed 3 bases and J 4 bases; nucleotides not matched to a gene: 9. This CDR3 region has 16 residues. CDR1 is PRHDT and CDR2 is FYEKMQ in the germline V gene (reference sequence). In DNA form, the CDR3 reads TGTGCCAGCAGCTTTGATCCCGGGACAGCATACAATGAGCAGTTCTTC. It is translated as CASSFDPGTAYNEQFF.

This clonotype was picked up a small number of times. This rearrangement joins TRBV6-5 to TRBJ2-3; D gene unclear. Per germline, CDR1 MNHEY and CDR2 SVGAGI. This CDR3 has 13 amino acids. V lost 5 bases, J lost 7 bases, and 13 bases lay in between. The CDR3 DNA reads TGTGCCAGCAGTACCCCAGGAGCCTATACGCAGTATTTT. Amino acids: CASSTPGAYTQYF.

V gene TRBV4-2 combines with J gene TRBJ1-3; TRBD1 might be the D (5 bases). This CDR3 has 16 amino acids. Germline CDR1 is LGHNA and CDR2 is YNFKEQ. V shed 0 bases and J shed 1 base, with 10 bases lying between them. The DNA of the CDR3 is TGTGCCAGCAGCCAAGATGAGGCAGGGTCTGGAAACACCATATATTTT. Translating it yields CASSQDEAGSGNTIYF.

V and J are TRBV4-3 and TRBJ1-6; 7 bases map to TRBD1. Germline-derived CDR1 and CDR2 are LGHNA and YSLEER. With V trimmed by 1 base and J by 7 bases, 4 bases remained unmatched. The CDR3 runs 15 residues. Here the CDR3 DNA reads TGCGCCAGCAGCCAAGTGGTACAGGGGAATTCACCCCTCCACTTT. The encoded protein is CASSQVVQGNSPLHF.

The J gene is TRBJ2-4, the V gene TRBV5-1; the D gene is possibly TRBD2 (6 bases). In germline, CDR1 is SGHRS, CDR2 YFSETQ. Trimming removed 4 bases from V and 2 bases from J, with 19 bases in between. The CDR3 length is 17 residues. The CDR3 is CASSPLWGRGSKNIQYF. The CDR3 DNA reads TGCGCCAGCAGCCCCCTTTGGGGCCGGGGGTCCAAAAACATTCAGTACTTC.

V and J are TRBV7-9 and TRBJ1-1, with D hard to call. CDR1 SEHNR and CDR2 FQNEAQ come from the germline V gene (reference sequence). Trimming removed 5 bases at V and 3 bases at J, with 10 bases between. The length of the CDR3 is 13 residues. CDR3 in DNA: TGTGCCAGCAGCATCACCCCTCACACTGAAGCTTTCTTT. The encoded protein is CASSITPHTEAFF. The variable domain in full, with the rest retrieved from reference TRBV7-9 and TRBJ1-1, is DTGVSQNPRHKITKRGQNVTFRCDPISEHNRLYWYRQTLGQGPEFLTYFQNEAQLEKSRLLSDRFSAERPKGSFSTLEIQRTEQGDSAMYLCASSITPHTEAFFGQGTRLTVV.

This clonotype appeared a few times. V is TRBV28 and J is TRBJ2-7; D is perhaps TRBD2 (6 bases). This CDR3 is 12 amino acids long. Trimming shortened V by 6 bases and J by 6 bases, and 12 bases separated the two germline ends. Germline loops: CDR1 MDHEN, CDR2 SYDVKM. The CDR3 region is CASSGGVGEQYV. In nucleotides, the CDR3 is TGTGCCAGCAGCGGAGGGGTTGGCGAGCAGTACGTC.

This clonotype was observed a few times. The DNA is left out, because the CDR3 cannot be placed on it with certainty; the CDR3 is given as TCRdb lists it. The chain joins TRBV2 to TRBJ2-1; the table's TRBD2 call for D was not verified on the DNA. Germline loops: CDR1 SNHLY, CDR2 FYNNEI. Counting both end residues, the CDR3 totals 16 amino acids. This CDR3 is CASSSSGGPSYNEQFF.

This clonotype was seen more than once but under ten times. The chain is built from TRBV29-1 and TRBJ1-2; 7 bases fit TRBD1. V dropped 2 bases and J dropped 3; count of bases not matched to a gene: 3. Germline V CDR1 and CDR2: SQVTM, ANQGSEA. This CDR3 is 13 amino acids long. The CDR3 sequence: CSVETGDHYGYTF. In nucleotides, the CDR3 is TGCAGCGTTGAAACAGGGGACCACTATGGCTACACCTTC.

The chain uses TRBV20-1 and TRBJ1-4; D is possibly TRBD1 (5 bases). This CDR3 region has 12 residues. V shed 8 bases and J shed 4 bases, with 11 bases lying between them. Germline V gene lookup returns CDR1 DFQATT and CDR2 SNEGSKA (reference sequence). The chain's CDR3 is CSSGDRNEKLFF. The CDR3 DNA follows: TGCAGTTCCGGGGACCGTAATGAAAAACTGTTTTTT.

CDR3 protein: CASSESGGRSTDTQYF. CDR3 coding DNA: TGTGCCAGCAGTGAAAGCGGGGGGCGATCCACAGATACGCAGTATTTT. The chain is built from TRBV6-1 and TRBJ2-3, with 9 positions matching TRBD2. J gave up 2 bases and V 2 bases, and 5 bases lay outside the gene matches. The CDR3 runs 16 residues. Per the germline V gene, CDR1 is MNHNS and CDR2 is SASEGT.

The chain links TRBV4-1 to TRBJ2-1; 8 bases are shared with TRBD2. The CDR3 consists of 15 residues. The V gene's germline CDR1 is MGHRA and CDR2 YSYEKL. With V trimmed by 0 bases and J by 6 bases, 4 bases remained unmatched. This CDR3 is CASSQEAGGINEQFF. The CDR3 DNA reads TGCGCCAGCAGCCAAGAGGCGGGGGGAATCAATGAGCAGTTCTTC.

This clonotype was detected only a few times. The CDR3 region has the DNA TGTGCCAGCAGCTTGGGGGGGCGATCCTACGAGCAGTACTTC. Its translation is CASSLGGRSYEQYF. This chain joins TRBV7-3 and TRBJ2-7, with D perhaps TRBD2 (7 bases). CDR1 SGHTA and CDR2 FQGTGA come from the germline V gene. V lost 3 bases to trimming and J lost 1 base, with 10 bases between them. The CDR3 totals 14 residues.

The V and J genes are TRBV6-2 or TRBV6-3 and TRBJ2-2, with D hard to call. The V end lost 2 bases, the J end lost 4 bases, and 14 bases lay between the germline ends. The CDR3 sequence is 16 residues long. CDR1 and CDR2 from the germline V gene are MNHEY and SVGEGT. The CDR3 DNA follows: TGTGCCAGCAGTTACCGTGTCGCAAGGAGCACCGGGGAGCTGTTTTTT. It yields the protein CASSYRVARSTGELFF.

This clonotype has only a few counts. The V call is TRBV7-2, the J call TRBJ1-4; a possible D gene is TRBD1 (5 bases). CDR3 length equals 15 residues. V was pared by 1 base and J by 7 bases, with 13 bases between. Germline loops: CDR1 SGHTA, CDR2 FQGNSA. The chain's CDR3 is CASSLGGAGGEKLFF. In nucleotides, the CDR3 is TGTGCCAGCAGCTTAGGAGGGGCGGGGGGTGAAAAACTGTTTTTT.

This chain uses TRBV5-1 with TRBJ2-1; weak D call: TRBD2 (5 bases). V was pared by 1 base and J by 6 bases, with 11 bases between. CDR3 size: 14 residues. Germline V CDR1 and CDR2: SGHRS, YFSETQ. CDR3 DNA: TGCGCCAGCAGCTTGTGGACCCGGGGCAATGAGCAGTTCTTC. This gives the protein CASSLWTRGNEQFF.

This clonotype was observed many times. The chain links TRBV5-1 to TRBJ2-1, with 7 positions matching TRBD2. Germline-derived CDR1 and CDR2 are SGHRS and YFSETQ. The CDR3 has 18 amino acids. With 0 bases clipped from V and 4 bases from J, the junction kept 13 bases outside the gene matches. CDR3 sequence: CASSLVGLAGVPYNEQFF. Written as DNA, the CDR3 is TGCGCCAGCAGCTTGGTAGGATTGGCGGGGGTCCCTTACAATGAGCAGTTCTTC.

This clonotype was seen only a few times. V and J are TRBV7-8 and TRBJ2-1; 13 positions agree with TRBD2. The germline V gene encodes CDR1 SGHVS and CDR2 FQNEAQ. CDR3 size: 15 residues. V shed 5 bases and J 10 bases; nucleotides not matched to a gene: 8. As DNA, the CDR3 is TGTGCCAGCAGCCTACGGACTAGCGGGGGACGGGAGCAGTTCTTC. It codes for CASSLRTSGGREQFF.

This clonotype was observed a handful of times. The V and J genes are TRBV12-3 or TRBV12-4 and TRBJ1-1; TRBD1 is a possible D gene (6 bases). Trimming stripped 2 bases from V and 3 bases from J, with 13 bases between. This CDR3 spans 15 amino acids. The CDR3 loop is CASSLRGGGDTEAFF. Written as DNA, the CDR3 is TGTGCCAGCAGTTTAAGGGGGGGAGGGGACACTGAAGCTTTCTTT.

CDR3 nucleotides: TGTGCCAGCGGCAACAGGGGTCGGAACACTGAAGCTTTCTTT. Its translation: CASGNRGRNTEAFF. The rearrangement links TRBV7-2 to TRBJ1-1; 7 bases match TRBD1. This CDR3 contains 14 residues. With 8 bases clipped from V and 1 base from J, the junction kept 7 bases outside the gene matches. Germline V CDR1 and CDR2: SGHTA, FQGNSA. Filled out from reference TRBV7-2 and TRBJ1-1, the complete variable domain reads GAGVSQSPSNKVTEKGKDVELRCDPISGHTALYWYRQSLGQGLEFLIYFQGNSAPDKSGLPSDRFSAERTGGSVSTLTIQRTQQEDSAVYLCASGNRGRNTEAFFGQGTRLTVV.

The chain combines TRBV6-1 with TRBJ1-2, with D hard to call. V dropped 11 bases and J dropped 3 bases, with 13 bases sitting between them. The CDR3 totals 12 residues. Germline assignment: CDR1 MNHNS and CDR2 SASEGT. The CDR3 spells CALGSRHYGYTF. The CDR3 nucleotides are TGTGCCCTCGGGTCAAGACACTATGGCTACACCTTC.

The chain joins TRBV6-5 to TRBJ2-2; possible D gene TRBD2, 5 bases. Trimming pared 0 bases from V and 4 bases from J, leaving 18 bases between. Germline CDR1 and CDR2: MNHEY and SVGAGI. The CDR3 totals 18 residues. The CDR3 here is CASSYSPSRRVSTGELFF. The CDR3 nucleotides read TGTGCCAGCAGTTACTCCCCATCAAGGCGGGTTAGCACCGGGGAGCTGTTTTTT.

This clonotype showed up just a few times. V gene TRBV28 combines with J gene TRBJ1-6; D is unclear. This CDR3 is 13 amino acids long. Between the trimmed V and J ends, which lost 4 bases and 4 bases, there was a span of 5 bases. Germline CDR1 MDHEN, CDR2 SYDVKM. The CDR3 is CASSSGYNSPLHF. The CDR3 DNA reads as TGTGCCAGCAGTTCGGGGTATAATTCACCCCTCCACTTT.

The chain carries TRBV7-7 and TRBJ2-5; 10 bases map to TRBD2. V shed 5 bases and J 5 bases; nucleotides not matched to a gene: 8. Germline values: CDR1 SSHAT, CDR2 FNYEAQ (reference sequence). CDR3 length: 15 residues. The CDR3 here is CASSPGLAGAETQYF. The CDR3 bases are TGTGCCAGCAGCCCCGGTCTAGCGGGGGCCGAGACCCAGTACTTC.

This clonotype was counted at least ten times. V gene TRBV6-5 combines with J gene TRBJ2-1; 7 nucleotides match TRBD1. Germline assignment: CDR1 MNHEY and CDR2 SVGAGI. V dropped 7 bases and J dropped 8; count of bases not matched to a gene: 2. The CDR3 runs to 11 residues. CDR3 loop: CASTTGYEQFF. CDR3 coding DNA: TGTGCCAGCACGACAGGGTATGAGCAGTTCTTC.

J is TRBJ1-3 and V is TRBV6-5; D uncertain. Germline assignment: CDR1 MNHEY and CDR2 SVGAGI. The V and J ends lost 3 bases and 0 bases respectively, with 6 bases between them. This CDR3 has 14 amino acids. CDR3 loop: CASSYENSGNTIYF. CDR3 DNA: TGTGCCAGCAGTTATGAAAACTCTGGAAACACCATATATTTT.

The V call is TRBV12-3 or TRBV12-4, the J call TRBJ2-2, with 13 bases aligning to TRBD2. V was pared by 5 bases and J by 0 bases, with 3 bases of the junction left unmatched. The length of the CDR3 is 17 residues. The CDR3 nucleotides read TGTGCCAGCAGTCCTGGACTAGCGGGGGCGAACACCGGGGAGCTGTTTTTT. The encoded protein is CASSPGLAGANTGELFF.